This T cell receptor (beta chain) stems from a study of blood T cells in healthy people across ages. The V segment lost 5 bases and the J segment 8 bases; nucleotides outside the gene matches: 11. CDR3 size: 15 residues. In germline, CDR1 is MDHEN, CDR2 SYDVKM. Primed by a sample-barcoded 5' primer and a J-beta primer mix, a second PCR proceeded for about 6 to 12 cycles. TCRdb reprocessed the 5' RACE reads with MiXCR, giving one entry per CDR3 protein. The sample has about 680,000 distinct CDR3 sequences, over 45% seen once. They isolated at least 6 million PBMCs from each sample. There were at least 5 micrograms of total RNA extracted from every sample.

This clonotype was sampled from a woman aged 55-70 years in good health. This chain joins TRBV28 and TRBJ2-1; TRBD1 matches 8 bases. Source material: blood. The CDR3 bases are TGTGCCAGCAGTCCCTCCGGACAGGGTCAGGATGAGCAGTTCTTC. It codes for CASSPSGQGQDEQFF.